The 30 T cell receptor beta chains in this list originate from one sample, sequenced in a study of T cells after yellow fever vaccination (dated by TCRdb to between 2019 and 2020). Interpreted using the paper, the treatment or condition label stands for: live attenuated yellow fever vaccine strain. Receptors were amplified or captured by 5' RACE. Sequenced on an Illumina HiSeq 2500. The raw public reads went through TCRdb reprocessing: fastp at Q25, MiXCR clone calling, in-frame beta chains kept. Each CDR3 protein gets just one entry, which takes the most common genes and DNA from the rows behind it. The sample table contains some 400,000 distinct CDR3 sequences; only one count was recorded for roughly 6.1% of them. Together, the top ten hold over 14% of the sample. Sequences were derived from PBMCs, sampled 5 days after the yellow fever booster vaccination. The receptors were gathered from a man younger than 40 who received the YFV17D yellow fever vaccine.

The chain couples TRBV7-2 to TRBJ2-6; D is ambiguous. The length of the CDR3 is 15 residues. Deletions cut 2 bases from V and 0 bases from J, with 5 bases between. Germline V gene lookup returns CDR1 SGHTA and CDR2 FQGNSA. CDR3 coding DNA: TGTGCCAGCAGCTTAAGATACTCTGGGGCCAACGTCCTGACTTTC. Its translation is CASSLRYSGANVLTF.

This clonotype was picked up many times. J is TRBJ2-1 and V is TRBV7-2; D is uncertain. The CDR3 spans 16 residues. Germline V gene data show CDR1 as SGHTA and CDR2 as FQGNSA. V shed 3 bases and J shed 8 bases, with 20 bases lying between them. CDR3 in DNA: TGTGCCAGCAGCTTCGGTTATTCCCGAGGTGGTTATGAGCAGTTCTTC. This sequence encodes CASSFGYSRGGYEQFF.

CDR3 loop: CASSSGTSGSLGYNEQFF. The DNA for the CDR3 is TGTGCCAGCAGCTCCGGGACTAGCGGGAGCTTAGGTTACAATGAGCAGTTCTTC. The rearrangement uses TRBV11-2 and TRBJ2-1, with 14 bases lining up with TRBD2. The CDR3 is 18 amino acids. With 4 bases clipped from V and 4 bases from J, the junction kept 9 bases outside the gene matches. From germline, CDR1 is SGHAT and CDR2 FQNNGV.

The chain is built from TRBV28 and TRBJ2-5, with 12 bases identical to TRBD2. Trimming cost V 7 bases and J 8 bases; bases outside gene matches: 11. The length of the CDR3 is 15 residues. Germline V lookup: CDR1 MDHEN, CDR2 SYDVKM. For the CDR3, the DNA is TGTGCCAGCACCACTGGGACTAGCGGGCGGCCCACCCAGTACTTC. This gives the protein CASTTGTSGRPTQYF.

J is TRBJ2-5 and V is TRBV14; 14 bases are shared with TRBD2. CDR3 length: 18 amino acids. In germline, CDR1 is SGHDN, CDR2 FVKESK. With V trimmed by 1 base and J by 5 bases, 9 bases remained unmatched. For the CDR3, the DNA is TGTGCCAGCAGCCAAGTTGGGACTAGCGGGAGCGGAGAGGAGACCCAGTACTTC. This encodes CASSQVGTSGSGEETQYF.

The rearrangement joins TRBV20-1 to TRBJ2-1, with 12 bases lining up with TRBD2. Per germline, CDR1 DFQATT and CDR2 SNEGSKA (reference sequence). The CDR3 covers 14 residues. With 1 base clipped from V and 10 bases from J, the junction kept 5 bases outside the gene matches. The CDR3 nucleotides are TGCAGTGCTAGAGGACTAGCGGGGGAGCGGGAGCAGTTCTTC. This sequence encodes CSARGLAGEREQFF.

This clonotype was recorded at least ten times. This rearrangement joins TRBV6-6 to TRBJ1-5; unclear D gene. V gave up 6 bases and J gave up 4 bases, with 10 bases separating them. There are 13 residues in the CDR3. Per the germline V gene, CDR1 is MNHNY and CDR2 is SVGAGI (reference sequence). DNA of the CDR3: TGTGCCAGCAGGGAAATGTCAAATCAGCCCCAGCATTTT. As protein: CASREMSNQPQHF.

The gene calls are TRBV14 and TRBJ1-1; D unclear. V was cut by 3 bases and J by 3 bases, with 11 bases left in between. The CDR3 has 14 residues. Per the germline V gene, CDR1 is SGHDN and CDR2 is FVKESK. The CDR3 region is CASSQLSWDTEAFF. The DNA of the CDR3 is TGTGCCAGCAGCCAGTTGAGTTGGGACACTGAAGCTTTCTTT.

This clonotype was observed many times. The rearrangement uses TRBV29-1 and TRBJ2-1; D is perhaps TRBD1 (5 bases). From germline, CDR1 is SQVTM and CDR2 ANQGSEA. V lost 6 bases and J 6 bases, leaving 15 bases between the germline ends. The CDR3 has 13 amino acids. The CDR3 nucleotides are TGCAGCGTCCGACAGACCTTACGCAATGAGCAGTTCTTC. Translation gives CSVRQTLRNEQFF.

In this sample, this clonotype turned up many times. The V gene is TRBV14, the J gene TRBJ2-4, with D perhaps matching TRBD1 (5 bases). CDR3 length: 14 residues. Germline CDR1 and CDR2: SGHDN and FVKESK. The ends were cut back, 1 base at V and 10 bases at J, with 14 bases in the middle. Here the CDR3 DNA reads TGTGCCAGCAGCCAAGGCTCCAGGGTTGGAATTCAGTACTTC. Protein: CASSQGSRVGIQYF. Full variable domain (outside the CDR3, taken from reference TRBV14 and TRBJ2-4): EAGVTQFPSHSVIEKGQTVTLRCDPISGHDNLYWYRRVMGKEIKFLLHFVKESKQDESGMPNNRFLAERTGGTYSTLKVQPAELEDSGVYFCASSQGSRVGIQYFGAGTRLSVL.

This clonotype was detected a few times. The J gene is TRBJ2-3, the V gene TRBV11-2; maybe TRBD1 (6 bases). The CDR3 consists of 16 residues. Trimming removed 5 bases at V and 2 bases at J, with 17 bases between. Germline-derived CDR1 and CDR2 are SGHAT and FQNNGV. CDR3 sequence reads: CASSKGQITTTDTQYF. The CDR3 DNA reads TGTGCCAGCAGCAAAGGACAGATCACCACCACAGATACGCAGTATTTT.

This clonotype was recorded at least ten times. V is TRBV5-1 and J is TRBJ2-7; 8 bases line up with TRBD1. V dropped 5 bases and J dropped 2; count of bases not matched to a gene: 0. Germline V CDR1 and CDR2: SGHRS, YFSETQ. The CDR3 spans 12 residues. The CDR3, as DNA: TGCGCCAGCAGGGACAGGGCCTACGAGCAGTACTTC. It specifies CASRDRAYEQYF.

This clonotype was recorded at least ten times. The chain is built from TRBV24-1 and TRBJ1-5; D unclear. V lost 3 bases, J lost 9 bases, and 11 bases lay in between. Per the germline V gene, CDR1 is KGHDR and CDR2 is SFDVKD. The CDR3 has 13 residues. The CDR3 spells CATSDTLAGPQHF. The CDR3 DNA reads as TGTGCCACCAGTGATACCCTGGCGGGGCCCCAGCATTTT.

This chain connects TRBV19 to TRBJ2-1; 7 bases line up with TRBD2. Germline V gene lookup returns CDR1 LNHDA and CDR2 SQIVND (reference sequence). Trimming cost V 5 bases and J 0 bases; bases outside gene matches: 13. This CDR3 comprises 18 residues. Written as DNA, the CDR3 is TGTGCCAGTAGTCCTACGAGGCTAGCGGCGAGCTCCTACAATGAGCAGTTCTTC. This codes for CASSPTRLAASSYNEQFF.

This clonotype was observed a few times. V gene TRBV7-2 combines with J gene TRBJ2-5; 7 bases match TRBD2. Germline V gives CDR1 SGHTA, CDR2 FQGNSA. This CDR3 comprises 16 residues. The ends lost 5 bases at V and 4 bases at J; junction bases unmatched: 13. The CDR3 region is CASSPTPGLMVETQYF. In DNA form, the CDR3 reads TGTGCCAGCAGCCCAACCCCGGGACTAATGGTAGAGACCCAGTACTTC.

The chain recombines TRBV14 with TRBJ2-1; the D gene is possibly TRBD2 (6 bases). This CDR3 has 13 amino acids. Trimming removed 0 bases at V and 8 bases at J, with 8 bases between. The V gene's germline CDR1 is SGHDN and CDR2 FVKESK. CDR3 protein: CASSQDPGDEQFF. CDR3 sequence (DNA): TGTGCCAGCAGCCAAGATCCGGGGGATGAGCAGTTCTTC. Drawing the rest from reference TRBV14 and TRBJ2-1, the complete variable domain is EAGVTQFPSHSVIEKGQTVTLRCDPISGHDNLYWYRRVMGKEIKFLLHFVKESKQDESGMPNNRFLAERTGGTYSTLKVQPAELEDSGVYFCASSQDPGDEQFFGPGTRLTVL.

This clonotype was seen more than once but under ten times. The chain joins TRBV19 to TRBJ2-1, with TRBD2 identical over 11 bases. V dropped 10 bases and J dropped 6; count of bases not matched to a gene: 8. The germline V gene has CDR1 LNHDA and CDR2 SQIVND (reference sequence). This CDR3 has 14 amino acids. The CDR3 region is CATAPGLAANEQFF. The CDR3 DNA sequence: TGTGCCACCGCCCCGGGACTAGCGGCCAATGAGCAGTTCTTC.

This chain joins TRBV15 and TRBJ2-2, with 7 bases lining up with TRBD1. The CDR3 sequence is 13 residues long. Germline assignment: CDR1 LNHNV and CDR2 YYDKDF (reference sequence). V lost 6 bases and J lost 7; bases outside the gene matches: 5. This CDR3 is CATRRGLGGELFF. CDR3 sequence (DNA): TGTGCCACCAGAAGGGGGCTAGGCGGGGAGCTGTTTTTT.

This clonotype turned up a few times. Compared with germline, one end of the junction differs, possibly owing to a read error. The chain links TRBV3-1 to TRBJ2-1; TRBD1 or TRBD2 may be the D gene (5 bases each). The CDR3 runs 15 residues. The germline V gene encodes CDR1 LGHDT and CDR2 YNNKEL (reference sequence). In DNA form, the CDR3 reads TGTGCCAGCACCCAATCCTGGGGGACCTACAATGAGCAGTTCTTC. Amino acids: CASTQSWGTYNEQFF.

This clonotype was detected many times. CDR3 region: CASSSHRAQGDPDTQYF. CDR3 DNA sequence: TGCGCCAGCAGCTCCCATAGAGCGCAGGGAGACCCAGATACGCAGTATTTT. This chain uses TRBV4-3 with TRBJ2-3; D possibly matches TRBD1 or TRBD2 (5 bases each). CDR3 length equals 17 residues. The V gene lost 5 bases and the J gene lost 4 bases, with 22 bases spanning the gap. Germline assignment: CDR1 LGHNA and CDR2 YSLEER.

CDR3 sequence: CSAKRGHKETQYF. The CDR3 DNA reads TGCAGTGCCAAGAGGGGACACAAAGAGACCCAGTACTTC. V and J are TRBV20-1 and TRBJ2-5; TRBD1 is a possible D gene (6 bases). The V gene lost 6 bases and the J gene lost 3 bases, with 14 bases spanning the gap. The CDR3 extends over 13 amino acids. The germline CDR1 and CDR2 sequences are DFQATT and SNEGSKA (reference sequence).

This clonotype showed up just a few times. The CDR3 bases are TGTGCCAGCAGCGTAGAAGCGGGAGGAACAGATACGCAGTATTTT. It codes for CASSVEAGGTDTQYF. The gene calls are TRBV9 and TRBJ2-3, with 9 nucleotides matching TRBD2. Germline assignment: CDR1 SGDLS and CDR2 YYNGEE. This CDR3 spans 15 amino acids. Trimming at V came to 0 bases and at J to 3 bases, leaving 2 bases not matched to a gene.

This clonotype was seen repeatedly, ten times or more. This rearrangement joins TRBV11-2 to TRBJ1-6; unclear D gene. The V and J ends lost 5 bases and 10 bases respectively, with 6 bases between them. Germline V CDR1 and CDR2: SGHAT, FQNNGV. The CDR3 is 11 amino acids. CDR3 in DNA: TGTGCCAGCAGCAACGGGTCACCCCTCCACTTT. It encodes CASSNGSPLHF. The full variable domain, completed using reference TRBV11-2 and TRBJ1-6, is EAGVAQSPRYKIIEKRQSVAFWCNPISGHATLYWYQQILGQGPKLLIQFQNNGVVDDSQLPKDRFSAERLKGVDSTLKIQPAKLEDSAVYLCASSNGSPLHFGNGTRLTVT.

Ten or more counts support this clonotype. The chain is built from TRBV7-9 and TRBJ2-7; D call uncertain. The V and J ends lost 5 bases and 7 bases respectively, with 12 bases between them. CDR1 is SEHNR, CDR2 FQNEAQ, per germline (reference sequence). This CDR3 has 12 amino acids. As DNA, the CDR3 is TGTGCCAGCAGCACTGCCCCTATGGAGCAGTACTTC. It specifies CASSTAPMEQYF.

Concerning this clonotype: This may arise from a read error, as a much more abundant clone is one base away. The chain is built from TRBV5-1 and TRBJ2-1; 7 positions match TRBD2. The DNA end is more similar to TRBJ2-7, so the J call may be wrong. This CDR3 has 14 residues. The germline V gene encodes CDR1 SGHRS and CDR2 YFSETQ. Here the CDR3 DNA reads TGCGCCAGCAGCCTAGGACTAGAATATGATGAGCAGTACTTC. This codes for CASSLGLEYDEQYF.

This clonotype was observed a handful of times. The CDR3: CASSIGQGGEQYF. The CDR3 bases are TGCGCCAGCAGCATCGGACAGGGGGGCGAGCAGTACTTC. The chain links TRBV5-1 to TRBJ2-7, with 10 bases identical to TRBD1. CDR3 length: 13 residues. Trimming cost V 4 bases and J 6 bases; bases outside gene matches: 4. Germline values: CDR1 SGHRS, CDR2 YFSETQ. Full variable domain (rest looked up from reference TRBV5-1 and TRBJ2-7): KAGVTQTPRYLIKTRGQQVTLSCSPISGHRSVSWYQQTPGQGLQFLFEYFSETQRNKGNFPGRFSGRQFSNSRSEMNVSTLELGDSALYLCASSIGQGGEQYFGPGTRLTVT.

This clonotype was detected many times. The rearrangement joins TRBV29-1 to TRBJ2-5, with 8 bases fitting TRBD2. The CDR3 extends over 13 amino acids. J gave up 5 bases and V 4 bases, and 6 bases lay outside the gene matches. CDR1 is SQVTM, CDR2 ANQGSEA, per germline. CDR3 residues: CSVGPTGGETQYF. CDR3 bases: TGCAGCGTTGGACCGACGGGGGGGGAGACCCAGTACTTC. The entire variable domain, with the rest obtained from reference TRBV29-1 and TRBJ2-5, is as follows: SAVISQKPSRDICQRGTSLTIQCQVDSQVTMMFWYRQQPGQSLTLIATANQGSEATYESGFVIDKFPISRPNLTFSTLTVSNMSPEDSSIYLCSVGPTGGETQYFGPGTRLLVL.

This rearrangement joins TRBV19 to TRBJ2-5; possible D gene TRBD2, 5 bases. The V gene's germline CDR1 is LNHDA and CDR2 SQIVND (reference sequence). This CDR3 is 18 amino acids long. The V and J ends lost 6 bases and 4 bases respectively, with 27 bases between them. The CDR3 bases are TGTGCCAGTAGCCCCCGGGCCTTTAGCGTCGGCTGGGGAGAGACCCAGTACTTC. Its translation: CASSPRAFSVGWGETQYF. The variable domain in full, completed from reference TRBV19 and TRBJ2-5, reads DGGITQSPKYLFRKEGQNVTLSCEQNLNHDAMYWYRQDPGQGLRLIYYSQIVNDFQKGDIAEGYSVSREKKESFPLTVTSAQKNPTAFYLCASSPRAFSVGWGETQYFGPGTRLLVL.

This clonotype turned up a few times. J is TRBJ2-7 and V is TRBV9; 7 positions match TRBD2. Germline CDR1 reads SGDLS; CDR2 reads YYNGEE. The CDR3 loop spans 14 amino acids. Unmatched junction bases numbered 2, after V lost 0 bases and J lost 2 bases. The CDR3 region is CASSVGSGTYEQYF. CDR3 sequence (DNA): TGTGCCAGCAGCGTAGGCAGCGGGACCTACGAGCAGTACTTC.

This clonotype came up a few times. CDR3 DNA: TGCAGTGCCGGGGGGACAGAAACATTCCAAGAGACCCAGTACTTC. This gives the protein CSAGGTETFQETQYF. The rearrangement joins TRBV20-1 to TRBJ2-5, with D perhaps assigned TRBD1 or TRBD2 (7 bases each). The CDR3 totals 15 residues. V shed 6 bases and J shed 1 base, with 18 bases lying between them. CDR1 is DFQATT and CDR2 is SNEGSKA in the germline V gene (reference sequence).